The 9 T cell receptor beta chains below come from one sample, sequenced in a study of blood T cell repertoires in COVID-19. Using immunoSEQ multiplex PCR, the repertoire was profiled, and TCRdb retains in-frame clones only, with some absent. The sample records hundreds of thousands of clones, 80% to 90% being singletons. Sequenced material: PBMCs or T cells enriched from blood (not recorded which). All receptors derive from a woman aged 18-29 years who had recovered from COVID-19.

The chain couples TRBV7-2 to TRBJ2-7, with 15 positions matching TRBD2. The CDR3 is 16 residues long. The V segment lost 4 bases and the J segment 9 bases; nucleotides outside the gene matches: 10. Germline V gene lookup returns CDR1 SGHTA and CDR2 FQGNSA. In DNA, the CDR3 is TGTGCCAGCAGCTCGCCGGGACTAGCGGGAGGCCCAGTGCAGTACTTC. This translates into CASSSPGLAGGPVQYF.

The V gene is TRBV2, the J gene TRBJ2-3; D may be TRBD1 (6 bases). The germline CDR1 and CDR2 sequences are SNHLY and FYNNEI. The germline V and J ends were trimmed by 3 bases and 0 bases, with 10 bases remaining between them. The CDR3 length is 15 residues. The CDR3 reads CASSEGAASTDTQYF. The CDR3 coding sequence is TGTGCCAGCAGTGAGGGGGCGGCTAGCACAGATACGCAGTATTTT. Full variable domain (remainder filled in from reference TRBV2 and TRBJ2-3): EPEVTQTPSHQVTQMGQEVILRCVPISNHLYFYWYRQILGQKVEFLVSFYNNEISEKSEIFDDQFSVERPDGSNFTLKIRSTKLEDSAMYFCASSEGAASTDTQYFGPGTRLTVL.

The sample holds one count of this clone. J is TRBJ1-1 and V is TRBV3-1 (or the pseudogene TRBV3-2); D not certain. Germline CDR1 LGHDT, CDR2 YNNKEL (reference sequence). CDR3 length: 15 amino acids. V gave up 1 base and J gave up 1 base, with 10 bases separating them. This CDR3 is CASSQARGGNTEAFF. CDR3 DNA sequence: TGTGCCAGCAGCCAAGCTCGGGGTGGGAACACTGAAGCTTTCTTT.

The V call is TRBV2, the J call TRBJ1-2; 9 nucleotides line up with TRBD1. This CDR3 has 14 amino acids. Germline V CDR1 and CDR2: SNHLY, FYNNEI. V shed 6 bases, J shed 5 bases, and the junction held 7 bases outside the gene matches. The DNA for the CDR3 is TGTGCCAGCAGAGGAACCGGGACAGGGTATGGCTACACCTTC. This encodes CASRGTGTGYGYTF.

The V call is TRBV4-3, the J call TRBJ2-2; D call uncertain. Germline CDR1 and CDR2: LGHNA and YSLEER. V was trimmed by 0 bases and J by 2 bases, leaving 10 bases between them. This CDR3 spans 16 amino acids. CDR3: CASSQDRGINTGELFF. DNA for the CDR3: TGCGCCAGCAGCCAAGATAGAGGAATCAACACCGGGGAGCTGTTTTTT.

This clone was counted a few times. J is TRBJ2-1 and V is TRBV7-9, with a weak D call TRBD1 (6 bases). The CDR3 covers 13 residues. Between the trimmed V and J ends, which lost 0 bases and 12 bases, there was a span of 12 bases. CDR1 and CDR2 from the germline V gene are SEHNR and FQNEAQ (reference sequence). The CDR3 nucleotides read TGTGCCAGCAGCTTAGCGGGGACATTGGGGCAGTTCTTC. Its translation: CASSLAGTLGQFF.

The V call is TRBV29-1, the J call TRBJ2-2; 8 positions agree with TRBD2. Trimming took 6 bases from V and 4 from J; bases not matched to a gene: 4. The CDR3 contains 13 residues. Germline lookup yields CDR1 SQVTM and CDR2 ANQGSEA. The CDR3 DNA reads as TGCAGCGTAAATCGGGGGGGCACCGGGGAGCTGTTTTTT. Translation gives CSVNRGGTGELFF.

This rearrangement joins TRBV28 to TRBJ1-5, with 7 bases identical to TRBD1. Trimming cost V 5 bases and J 3 bases; bases outside gene matches: 13. This CDR3 is 17 amino acids long. Germline CDR1 MDHEN, CDR2 SYDVKM. The CDR3 DNA is TGTGCCAGCAGTACCAGTCGGACAGGTGAGGACAATCAGCCCCAGCATTTT. As protein: CASSTSRTGEDNQPQHF.

The chain recombines TRBV28 with TRBJ1-2, with 8 bases that match TRBD1. The CDR3 totals 17 residues. Germline CDR1 and CDR2: MDHEN and SYDVKM. V dropped 3 bases and J dropped 8; count of bases not matched to a gene: 17. The CDR3 nucleotides are TGTGCCAGCAGTTTGGACGGACAGGGAATCCCCCCTTGGGGCTACACCTTC. This translates into CASSLDGQGIPPWGYTF.